The TCR beta chain under discussion was sequenced for a study of post-analysis software for immune sequencing data. Study observations and caveats: Higher frequency in patients than in controls was seen for roughly five TRBV segments, with TRBV5-6, TRBV5-1 and TRBV20-1 among them. Diversity measured as normalized Chao1 was significantly lower in multiple sclerosis patients than in controls. When the samples were clustered directly with F measure, those that had been prepared in the same batch showed strong co-clustering.

The germline V gene encodes CDR1 MNHNS and CDR2 SASEGT. The V end lost 3 bases, the J end lost 6 bases, and 15 bases lay between the germline ends. The CDR3 spans 14 residues. Details on this clonotype: No antigen is known for it.

Presence of unique molecular identifiers characterized the TCR beta cDNA libraries. There were roughly 0.85 to 11 million T cells, and 450,000 to 550,000 cDNA molecules came from them. Each CDR3 protein is one row after TCRdb ran MiXCR on the PCR reads. Of some 890,000 distinct CDR3 sequences listed, around 53% are singletons. The rearrangement joins TRBV6-1 to TRBJ2-7; either TRBD1 or TRBD2 may fit D (5 bases each). This receptor was obtained from a girl aged 5-17 years with multiple sclerosis. Sequencing was performed on blood. The CDR3 loop reads CASSEGTGAGEQYF. The CDR3 nucleotides read TGTGCCAGCAGTGAGGGGACGGGTGCGGGCGAGCAGTACTTC.